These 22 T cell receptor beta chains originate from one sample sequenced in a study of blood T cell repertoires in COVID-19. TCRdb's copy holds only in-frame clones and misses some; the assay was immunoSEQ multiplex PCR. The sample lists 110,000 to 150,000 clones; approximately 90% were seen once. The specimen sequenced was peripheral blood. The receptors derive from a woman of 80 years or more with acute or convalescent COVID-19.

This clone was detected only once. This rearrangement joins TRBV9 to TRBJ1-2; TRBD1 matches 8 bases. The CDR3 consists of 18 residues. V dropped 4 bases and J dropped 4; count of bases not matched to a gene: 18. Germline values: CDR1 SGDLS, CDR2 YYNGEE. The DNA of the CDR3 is TGTGCCAGCAGCCCCCCCGGACAGGGATTGTCGATCCTCTATGGCTACACCTTC. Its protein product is CASSPPGQGLSILYGYTF. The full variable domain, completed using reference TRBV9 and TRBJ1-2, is DSGVTQTPKHLITATGQRVTLRCSPRSGDLSVYWYQQSLDQGLQFLIQYYNGEERAKGNILERFSAQQFPDLHSELNLSSLELGDSALYFCASSPPGQGLSILYGYTFGSGTRLTVV.

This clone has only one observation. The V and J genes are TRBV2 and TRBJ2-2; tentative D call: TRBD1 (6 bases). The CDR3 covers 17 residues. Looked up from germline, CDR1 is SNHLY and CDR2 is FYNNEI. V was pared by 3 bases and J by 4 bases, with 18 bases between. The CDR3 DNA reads TGTGCCAGCAGTGATAGACGAGGGACAAGGGGCACCGGGGAGCTGTTTTTT. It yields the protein CASSDRRGTRGTGELFF.

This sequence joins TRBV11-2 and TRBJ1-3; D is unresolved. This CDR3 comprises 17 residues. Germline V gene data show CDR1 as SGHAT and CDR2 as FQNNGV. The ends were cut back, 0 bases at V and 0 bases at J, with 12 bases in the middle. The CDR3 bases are TGTGCCAGCAGCTTAGATCGGGAGACTTACTCTGGAAACACCATATATTTT. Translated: CASSLDRETYSGNTIYF.

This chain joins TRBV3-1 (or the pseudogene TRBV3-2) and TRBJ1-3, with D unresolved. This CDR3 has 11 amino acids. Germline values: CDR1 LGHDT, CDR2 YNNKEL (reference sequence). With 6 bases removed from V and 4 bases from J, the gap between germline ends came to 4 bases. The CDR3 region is CASSIGNTIYF. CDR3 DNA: TGTGCCAGCAGTATAGGAAACACCATATATTTT.

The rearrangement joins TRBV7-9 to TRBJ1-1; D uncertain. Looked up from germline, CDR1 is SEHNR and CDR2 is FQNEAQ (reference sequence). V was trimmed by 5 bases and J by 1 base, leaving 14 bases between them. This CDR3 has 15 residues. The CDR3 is CASSPSARGNTEAFF. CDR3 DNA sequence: TGTGCCAGCAGCCCCTCTGCCCGGGGGAACACTGAAGCTTTCTTT.

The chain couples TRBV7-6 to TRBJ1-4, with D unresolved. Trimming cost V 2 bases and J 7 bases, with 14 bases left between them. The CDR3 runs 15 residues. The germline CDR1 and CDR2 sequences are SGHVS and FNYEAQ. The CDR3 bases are TGTGCCAGCAGCTTACTTGGCTCCCCGCTTGAAAAACTGTTTTTT. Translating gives CASSLLGSPLEKLFF. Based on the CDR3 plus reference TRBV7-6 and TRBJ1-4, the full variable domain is GAGVSQSPRYKVTKRGQDVALRCDPISGHVSLYWYRQALGQGPEFLTYFNYEAQQDKSGLPNDRFSAERPEGSISTLTIQRTEQRDSAMYRCASSLLGSPLEKLFFGSGTQLSVL.

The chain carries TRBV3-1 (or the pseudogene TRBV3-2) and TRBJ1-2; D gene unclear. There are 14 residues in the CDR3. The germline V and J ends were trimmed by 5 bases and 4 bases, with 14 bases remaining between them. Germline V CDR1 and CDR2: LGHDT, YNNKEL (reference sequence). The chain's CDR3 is CASSAGQWGYGYTF. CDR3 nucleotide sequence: TGTGCCAGCAGCGCGGGTCAGTGGGGCTATGGCTACACCTTC.

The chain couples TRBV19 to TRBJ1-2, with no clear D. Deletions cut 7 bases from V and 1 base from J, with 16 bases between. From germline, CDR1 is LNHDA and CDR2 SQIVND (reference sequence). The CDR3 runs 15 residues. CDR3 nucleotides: TGTGCCAGTAAGGATTTGACATCGAATAACTATGGCTACACCTTC. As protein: CASKDLTSNNYGYTF.

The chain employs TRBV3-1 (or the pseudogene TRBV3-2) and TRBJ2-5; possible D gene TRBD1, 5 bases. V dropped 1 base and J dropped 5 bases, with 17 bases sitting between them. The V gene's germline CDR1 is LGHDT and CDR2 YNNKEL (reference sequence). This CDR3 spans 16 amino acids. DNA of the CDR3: TGTGCCAGCAGCCAAGGGACCTTGACAGTGGGGGAGACCCAGTACTTC. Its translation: CASSQGTLTVGETQYF.

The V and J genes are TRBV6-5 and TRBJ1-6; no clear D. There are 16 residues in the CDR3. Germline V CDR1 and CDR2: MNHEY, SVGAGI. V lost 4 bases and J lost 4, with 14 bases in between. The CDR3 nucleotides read TGTGCCAGCAGTTCGTTTCGGGGTAATTATAATTCACCCCTCCACTTT. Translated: CASSSFRGNYNSPLHF.

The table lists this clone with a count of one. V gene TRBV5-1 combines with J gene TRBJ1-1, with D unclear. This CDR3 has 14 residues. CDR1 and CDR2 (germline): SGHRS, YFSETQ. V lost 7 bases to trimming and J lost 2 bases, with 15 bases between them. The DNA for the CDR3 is TGCGCCAGCTCAATCGCGACTCTTAACACTGAAGCTTTCTTT. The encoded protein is CASSIATLNTEAFF.

This CDR3 reads CASSSLYEQYF. CDR3 sequence (DNA): TGTGCCAGCAGTTCCCTCTACGAGCAGTACTTC. This chain links TRBV6-2 or TRBV6-3 with TRBJ2-7; no firm D call. There are 11 residues in the CDR3. CDR1 is MNHEY, CDR2 SVGEGT, per germline. V lost 4 bases and J lost 3, with 4 bases in between.

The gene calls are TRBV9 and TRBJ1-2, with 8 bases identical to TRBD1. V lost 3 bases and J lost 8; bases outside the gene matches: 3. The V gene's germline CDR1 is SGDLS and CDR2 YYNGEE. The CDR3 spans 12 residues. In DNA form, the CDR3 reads TGTGCCAGCAGCGACCCAGGGGGCGGCTACACCTTC. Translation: CASSDPGGGYTF.

CDR3 residues: CASSYLDYGYTF. The CDR3 region has the DNA TGTGCCAGCAGTTACTTAGACTATGGCTACACCTTC. V usage is TRBV6-6 and J usage is TRBJ1-2; D gene uncertain. V was cut by 1 base and J by 3 bases, with 3 bases left in between. Germline V CDR1 and CDR2: MNHNY, SVGAGI (reference sequence). This CDR3 is built from 12 residues.

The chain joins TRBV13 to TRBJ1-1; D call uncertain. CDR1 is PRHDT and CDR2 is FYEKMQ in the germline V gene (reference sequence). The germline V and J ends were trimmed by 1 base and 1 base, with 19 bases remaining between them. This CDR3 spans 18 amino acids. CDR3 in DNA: TGTGCCAGCAGCTTAGCACGCAGCATCCCTCCAGGGAACACTGAAGCTTTCTTT. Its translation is CASSLARSIPPGNTEAFF.

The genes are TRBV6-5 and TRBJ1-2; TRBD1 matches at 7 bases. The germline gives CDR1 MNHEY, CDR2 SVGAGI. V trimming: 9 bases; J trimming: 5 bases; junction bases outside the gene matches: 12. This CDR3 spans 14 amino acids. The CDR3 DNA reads TGTGCCAGTAGGAGAATTGACAGGGCTTATGGCTACACCTTC. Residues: CASRRIDRAYGYTF.

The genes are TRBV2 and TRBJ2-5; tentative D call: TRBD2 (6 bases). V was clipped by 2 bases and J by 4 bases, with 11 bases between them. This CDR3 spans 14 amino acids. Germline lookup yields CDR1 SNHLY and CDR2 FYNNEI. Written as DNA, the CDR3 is TGTGCCAGCAGTGAACTCGGGGGAGGAGAGACCCAGTACTTC. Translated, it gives CASSELGGGETQYF.

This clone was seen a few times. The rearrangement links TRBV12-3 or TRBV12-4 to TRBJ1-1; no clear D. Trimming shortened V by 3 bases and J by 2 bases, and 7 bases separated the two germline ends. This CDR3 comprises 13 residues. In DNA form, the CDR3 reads TGTGCCAGCAGTTTTGGGCCCAACACTGAAGCTTTCTTT. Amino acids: CASSFGPNTEAFF.

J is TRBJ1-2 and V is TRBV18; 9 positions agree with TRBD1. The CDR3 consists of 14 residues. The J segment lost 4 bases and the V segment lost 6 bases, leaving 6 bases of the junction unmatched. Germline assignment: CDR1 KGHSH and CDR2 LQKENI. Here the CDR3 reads CASSPGQGVYGYTF. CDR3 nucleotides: TGTGCCAGCTCCCCGGGACAGGGTGTCTATGGCTACACCTTC.

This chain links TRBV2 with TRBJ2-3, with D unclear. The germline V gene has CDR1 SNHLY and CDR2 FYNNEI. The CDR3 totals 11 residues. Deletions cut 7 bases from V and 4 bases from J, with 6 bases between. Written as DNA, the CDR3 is TGTGCCAGCACGTTTCCAGATACGCAGTATTTT. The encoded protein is CASTFPDTQYF. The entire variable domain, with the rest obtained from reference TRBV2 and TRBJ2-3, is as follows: EPEVTQTPSHQVTQMGQEVILRCVPISNHLYFYWYRQILGQKVEFLVSFYNNEISEKSEIFDDQFSVERPDGSNFTLKIRSTKLEDSAMYFCASTFPDTQYFGPGTRLTVL.

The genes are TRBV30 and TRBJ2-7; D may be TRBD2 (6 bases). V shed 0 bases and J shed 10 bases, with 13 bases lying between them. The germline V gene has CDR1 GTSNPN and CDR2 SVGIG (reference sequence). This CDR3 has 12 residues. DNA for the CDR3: TGTGCCTGGAGTGTACACGCGGGAAATCAGTACTTC. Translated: CAWSVHAGNQYF.

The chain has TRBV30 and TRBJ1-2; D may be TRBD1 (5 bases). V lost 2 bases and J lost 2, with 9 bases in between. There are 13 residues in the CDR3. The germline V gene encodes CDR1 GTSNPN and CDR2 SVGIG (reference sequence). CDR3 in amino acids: CAWSPGGNYGYTF. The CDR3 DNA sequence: TGTGCCTGGAGTCCGGGGGGGAACTATGGCTACACCTTC.